This T cell receptor (beta chain) was recorded in a study of OX40 agonist ivuxolimab in advanced cancers. Background on the study: Patients were infused with ivuxolimab every 2 weeks at 0.01 to 10 mg/kg. Study results and limitations: Both blood CD4+ and CD8+ T cells showed clonal growth by week 6 at 0.1 to 3.0 mg/kg. Among the lowest peripheral clonal expansion occurred in 0.1-3.0 mg/kg partial responders.

V lost 5 bases to trimming and J lost 1 base, with 14 bases between them. CDR3 length: 15 amino acids. The germline V gene encodes CDR1 SGHAT and CDR2 FQNNGV. A remark on this clone: Antigen unknown.

The method was immunoSEQ multiplex PCR; TCRdb's version includes in-frame clones alone and lacks a portion of them. Altogether roughly 53,000 clones are present, 84% being singletons, with the ten largest covering around 4.3%. This chain links TRBV11-2 with TRBJ1-1; possibly TRBD1 for D (5 bases). The source is an adult with an advanced solid tumor such as melanoma, head and neck, liver or kidney cancer. The sample consisted of CD4+ or CD8+ T cells sorted from blood, taken in a trial of the OX40 agonist ivuxolimab. In DNA form, the CDR3 reads TGTGCCAGCAGCCACCAAATCACAGGGAACACTGAAGCTTTCTTT. It yields the protein CASSHQITGNTEAFF.